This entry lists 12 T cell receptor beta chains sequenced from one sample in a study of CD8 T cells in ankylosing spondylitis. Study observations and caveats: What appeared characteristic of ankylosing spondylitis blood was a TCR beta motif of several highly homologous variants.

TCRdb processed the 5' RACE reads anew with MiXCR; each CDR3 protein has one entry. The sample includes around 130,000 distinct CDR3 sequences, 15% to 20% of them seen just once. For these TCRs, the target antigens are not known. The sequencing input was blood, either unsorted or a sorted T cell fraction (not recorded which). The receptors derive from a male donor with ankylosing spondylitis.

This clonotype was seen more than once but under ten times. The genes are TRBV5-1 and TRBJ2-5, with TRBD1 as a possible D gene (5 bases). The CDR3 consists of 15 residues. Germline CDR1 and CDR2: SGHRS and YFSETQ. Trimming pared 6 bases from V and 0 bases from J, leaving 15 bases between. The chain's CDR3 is CASTSGHKYQETQYF. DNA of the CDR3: TGCGCCAGCACCTCCGGACACAAGTACCAAGAGACCCAGTACTTC.

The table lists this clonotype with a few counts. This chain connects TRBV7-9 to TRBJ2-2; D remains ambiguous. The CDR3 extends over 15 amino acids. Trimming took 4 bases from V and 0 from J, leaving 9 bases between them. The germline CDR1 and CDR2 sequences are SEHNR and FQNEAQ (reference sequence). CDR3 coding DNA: TGTGCCAGCAGCTCTCGGCAGGCGAACACCGGGGAGCTGTTTTTT. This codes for CASSSRQANTGELFF.

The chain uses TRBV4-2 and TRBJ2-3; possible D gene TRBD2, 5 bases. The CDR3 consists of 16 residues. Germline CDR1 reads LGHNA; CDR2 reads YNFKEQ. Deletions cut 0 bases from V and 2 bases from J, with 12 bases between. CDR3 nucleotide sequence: TGTGCCAGCAGCCAAGAGGCAGCGGCACTCACAGATACGCAGTATTTT. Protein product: CASSQEAAALTDTQYF.

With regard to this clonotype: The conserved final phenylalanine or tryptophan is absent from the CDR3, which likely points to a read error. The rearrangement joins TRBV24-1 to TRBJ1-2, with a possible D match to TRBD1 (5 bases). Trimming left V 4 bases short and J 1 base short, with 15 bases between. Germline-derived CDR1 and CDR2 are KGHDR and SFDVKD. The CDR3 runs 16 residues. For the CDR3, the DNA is TGTGCCACCAGTGAGGCAGGGATGAAGGATAACTATGGCTACACCCTC. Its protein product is CATSEAGMKDNYGYTL.

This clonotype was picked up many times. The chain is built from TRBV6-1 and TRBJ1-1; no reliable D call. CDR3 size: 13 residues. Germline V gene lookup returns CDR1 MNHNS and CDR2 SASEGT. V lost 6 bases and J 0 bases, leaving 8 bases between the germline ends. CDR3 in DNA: TGTGCCAGCAGCGACACGCTGAACACTGAAGCTTTCTTT. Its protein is CASSDTLNTEAFF.

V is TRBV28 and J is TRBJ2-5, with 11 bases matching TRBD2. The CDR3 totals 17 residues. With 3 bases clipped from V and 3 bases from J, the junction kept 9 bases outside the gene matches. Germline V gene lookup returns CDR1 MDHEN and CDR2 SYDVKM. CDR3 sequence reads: CASSFHPTSGREETQYF. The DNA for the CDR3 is TGTGCCAGCAGTTTCCACCCTACTAGCGGGAGAGAAGAGACCCAGTACTTC.

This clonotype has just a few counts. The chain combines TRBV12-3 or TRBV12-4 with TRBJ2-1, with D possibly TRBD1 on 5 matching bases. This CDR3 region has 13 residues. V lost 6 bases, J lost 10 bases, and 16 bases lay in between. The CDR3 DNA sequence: TGTGCCAGCAGGTCCACAGGTGACTGGGAGCAGTTCTTC. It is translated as CASRSTGDWEQFF.

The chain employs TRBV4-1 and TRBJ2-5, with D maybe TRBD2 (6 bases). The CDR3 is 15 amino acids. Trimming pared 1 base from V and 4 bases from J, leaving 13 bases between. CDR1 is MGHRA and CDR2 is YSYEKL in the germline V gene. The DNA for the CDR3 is TGCGCCAGCAGCCAAGTCTGGGGGGATTCAGAGACCCAGTACTTC. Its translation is CASSQVWGDSETQYF.

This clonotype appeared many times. CDR3 in amino acids: CASRPMTGAGNTIYF. In nucleotides, the CDR3 is TGTGCCAGCAGGCCGATGACAGGGGCTGGAAACACCATATATTTT. V and J are TRBV27 and TRBJ1-3, with TRBD1 identical over 8 bases. This CDR3 is 15 amino acids long. After removal of 6 bases from V and 2 bases from J, the junction contained 6 bases not matched to a gene. The V gene's germline CDR1 is MNHEY and CDR2 SMNVEV (reference sequence).

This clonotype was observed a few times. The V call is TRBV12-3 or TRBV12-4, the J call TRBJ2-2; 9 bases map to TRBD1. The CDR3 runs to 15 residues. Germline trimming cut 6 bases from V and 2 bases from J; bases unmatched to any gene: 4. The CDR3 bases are TGTGCCAGCAGACCTACAGGGGGCAACACCGGGGAGCTGTTTTTT. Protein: CASRPTGGNTGELFF.

This chain's CDR3 is CSARPTTGSSYNEQFF. The CDR3 DNA follows: TGCAGTGCTAGACCGACGACAGGTAGCTCCTACAATGAGCAGTTCTTC. The chain joins TRBV20-1 to TRBJ2-1; a possible D gene is TRBD1 (6 bases). CDR3 length: 16 residues. V lost 2 bases and J 0 bases, leaving 14 bases between the germline ends. Per the germline V gene, CDR1 is DFQATT and CDR2 is SNEGSKA (reference sequence).

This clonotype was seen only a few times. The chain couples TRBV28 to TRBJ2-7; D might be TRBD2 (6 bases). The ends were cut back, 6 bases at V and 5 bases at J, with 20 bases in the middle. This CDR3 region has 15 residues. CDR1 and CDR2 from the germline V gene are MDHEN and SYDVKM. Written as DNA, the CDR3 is TGTGCCAGCAGACCCGCGGGACTTCGGACCCACGAGCAGTACTTC. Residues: CASRPAGLRTHEQYF.